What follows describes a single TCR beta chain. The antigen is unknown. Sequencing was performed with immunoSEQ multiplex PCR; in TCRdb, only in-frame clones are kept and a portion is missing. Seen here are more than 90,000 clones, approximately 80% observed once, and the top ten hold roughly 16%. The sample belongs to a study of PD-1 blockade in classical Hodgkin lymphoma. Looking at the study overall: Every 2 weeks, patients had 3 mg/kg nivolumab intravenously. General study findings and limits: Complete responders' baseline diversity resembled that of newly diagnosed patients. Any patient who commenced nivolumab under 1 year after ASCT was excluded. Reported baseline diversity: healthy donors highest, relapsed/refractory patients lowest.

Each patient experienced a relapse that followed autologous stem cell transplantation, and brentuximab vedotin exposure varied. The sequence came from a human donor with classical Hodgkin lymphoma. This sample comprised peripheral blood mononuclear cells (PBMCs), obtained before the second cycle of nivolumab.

CDR3 sequence reads: CATPTGGGKPQHF. The CDR3 region has the DNA TGTGCCACCCCGACAGGGGGAGGGAAGCCCCAGCATTTT. This chain links TRBV19 with TRBJ1-5; TRBD1 matches 9 bases. With V trimmed by 10 bases and J by 8 bases, 9 bases remained unmatched. CDR3 length: 13 amino acids. CDR1 is LNHDA and CDR2 is SQIVND in the germline V gene (reference sequence).